This T cell receptor (beta chain) derives from a study of shared clonotypes between healthy human individuals. Study-level findings and limits: Non-shared clonotypes had lower generation probabilities than clonotypes shared by all four sorted-subset donors. Shared clonotypes: 4.5% to 6.5% naive CD4, 3% to 3.5% naive CD8, 2.3% memory CD4, approximately 0.41% memory CD8.

This clone was found once. The antigen remains unidentified. The CDR3 extends over 17 amino acids. J was trimmed by 1 base and V by 3 bases; bases with no gene match: 9. Over several immunoSEQ plates, each subset's genomic DNA was distributed in even portions. Original data processing: ImmunoSEQ only sent back junction sequences with no quality scores, so filtering was done differently. TCRdb's table, derived via immunoSEQ multiplex PCR, lists solely in-frame clones and lacks some. Clonal size and the V and J genes are those of that table, whereas D and trimming came from the DNA. Of over 850,000 clones in the sample, about four fifths were seen once.

The receptor was derived from a young man in good health. Some clones in this sample may be carry-over from other donors' samples. The chain combines TRBV23-1 with TRBJ2-7; 10 nucleotides match TRBD2. TRBV23-1 is treated as an ORF (open reading frame) with a function not yet certain. Sequenced sample: memory CD4+ T cells from PBMCs. As for subset: CD45RA-negative fraction. The chain's CDR3 is CASSQWASGSGSYEQYF. CDR3 in DNA: TGCGCCAGCAGTCAGTGGGCTAGCGGGAGCGGATCCTACGAGCAGTACTTC.